These 32 T cell receptor beta chains originate from one sample sequenced in a study of graft-versus-host responses after intestinal transplantation (dated by TCRdb to about 2021). The library was prepared using the immunoSEQ multiplex PCR assay. As stored in TCRdb, this immuneACCESS dataset retains in-frame rearrangements with V and J assigned. A fraction of the clones does not appear; measured against another copy, unresolved V genes explain less than half of the discrepancy, and the remainder lacks a known reason. This sample gives 55,000 to 70,000 clones in total; under 95% of them show up just once. 2.5% to 3% of the sample is in the top ten clones. The sample consisted of PBMCs, taken roughly 120 days after intestinal transplantation. The source of these receptors is a human patient who received an intestinal transplant, so some T cells may come from the graft donor.

The rearrangement joins TRBV4-1 to TRBJ2-2; D perhaps matches TRBD1 (6 bases). V lost 2 bases to trimming and J lost 0 bases, with 13 bases between them. CDR1 and CDR2 (germline): MGHRA, YSYEKL. This CDR3 is built from 17 residues. CDR3 protein: CASSQLLRGSNTGELFF. The CDR3 DNA follows: TGCGCCAGCAGCCAACTTCTCAGGGGATCGAACACCGGGGAGCTGTTTTTT.

The genes are TRBV19 and TRBJ1-1; no clear D. Looked up from germline, CDR1 is LNHDA and CDR2 is SQIVND (reference sequence). This CDR3 is 15 amino acids long. V was shortened by 3 bases and J by 2 bases, with 13 bases between the two germline ends. In DNA form, the CDR3 reads TGTGCCAGTAGTATTCAGGACCTGACCAACACTGAAGCTTTCTTT. As protein: CASSIQDLTNTEAFF. The complete variable domain, with remaining parts taken from reference TRBV19 and TRBJ1-1, reads DGGITQSPKYLFRKEGQNVTLSCEQNLNHDAMYWYRQDPGQGLRLIYYSQIVNDFQKGDIAEGYSVSREKKESFPLTVTSAQKNPTAFYLCASSIQDLTNTEAFFGQGTRLTVV.

The chain recombines TRBV5-1 with TRBJ1-1; no reliable D call. With 4 bases removed from V and 7 bases from J, the gap between germline ends came to 14 bases. This CDR3 region has 13 residues. Germline V gene sequence: CDR1 SGHRS, CDR2 YFSETQ. CDR3 in DNA: TGCGCCAGCAGCCCCGGGTCAGCTAATGAAGCTTTCTTT. Encoded protein: CASSPGSANEAFF.

This chain connects TRBV28 to TRBJ2-7; a possible D gene is TRBD1 (6 bases). Germline-derived CDR1 and CDR2 are MDHEN and SYDVKM. V was clipped by 2 bases and J by 6 bases, with 8 bases between them. This CDR3 is built from 12 residues. This CDR3 is CASSLLGGEQYF. The CDR3 nucleotides are TGTGCCAGCAGTTTACTAGGGGGCGAGCAGTACTTC.

The gene calls are TRBV18 and TRBJ2-3; TRBD2 aligns across 7 bases. Germline-derived CDR1 and CDR2 are KGHSH and LQKENI. The ends lost 3 bases at V and 2 bases at J; junction bases unmatched: 8. The CDR3 is made up of 16 amino acids. The CDR3 protein is CASSPSGTPSTDTQYF. The CDR3 coding sequence is TGTGCCAGCTCACCGAGCGGGACTCCTTCCACAGATACGCAGTATTTT. Together with reference TRBV18 and TRBJ2-3, the CDR3 gives the full variable domain: NAGVMQNPRHLVRRRGQEARLRCSPMKGHSHVYWYRQLPEEGLKFMVYLQKENIIDESGMPKERFSAEFPKEGPSILRIQQVVRGDSAAYFCASSPSGTPSTDTQYFGPGTRLTVL.

V usage is TRBV5-1 and J usage is TRBJ2-5; 7 bases are shared with TRBD1. Germline lookup yields CDR1 SGHRS and CDR2 YFSETQ. The length of the CDR3 is 13 residues. The junction had 5 bases not matched to a gene; V was cut back by 4 bases and J by 5 bases. The CDR3 DNA reads as TGCGCCAGCAGCCTCGACAGGGCCGAGACCCAGTACTTC. Translated, it gives CASSLDRAETQYF.

The CDR3 nucleotides read TGTGCTAGTGGCCGGGACAGGACTAGACGTACAACCGGGGAGCTGTTTTTT. It translates to CASGRDRTRRTTGELFF. The genes are TRBV12-5 and TRBJ2-2, with D possibly being TRBD1 (8 bases). The CDR3 loop spans 17 amino acids. V lost 6 bases, J lost 5 bases, and 22 bases lay in between. From germline, CDR1 is LGHNT and CDR2 FRNRAP.

J is TRBJ2-3 and V is TRBV11-2, with 7 bases fitting TRBD2. The CDR3 is 16 residues long. The J segment lost 2 bases and the V segment lost 5 bases, leaving 10 bases of the junction unmatched. Looked up from germline, CDR1 is SGHAT and CDR2 is FQNNGV. As DNA, the CDR3 is TGTGCCAGCAGCAGAACCCGGGACTACCTCACAGATACGCAGTATTTT. Translation: CASSRTRDYLTDTQYF.

CDR3 DNA sequence: TGTGCCAGTAGTAATACAGGGGCCCCCGGGGAGCTGTTTTTT. It encodes CASSNTGAPGELFF. This chain uses TRBV19 with TRBJ2-2, with TRBD1 identical over 7 bases. CDR3 length: 14 residues. Germline loops: CDR1 LNHDA, CDR2 SQIVND (reference sequence). Trimming removed 4 bases from V and 6 bases from J; junction bases left unmatched: 5. The entire variable domain, with the rest obtained from reference TRBV19 and TRBJ2-2, is as follows: DGGITQSPKYLFRKEGQNVTLSCEQNLNHDAMYWYRQDPGQGLRLIYYSQIVNDFQKGDIAEGYSVSREKKESFPLTVTSAQKNPTAFYLCASSNTGAPGELFFGEGSRLTVL.

The chain employs TRBV5-1 and TRBJ2-1; D possibly corresponds to TRBD2 (5 bases). Trimming removed 6 bases from V and 7 bases from J, with 11 bases in between. The CDR3 spans 12 residues. From germline, CDR1 is SGHRS and CDR2 YFSETQ. This chain's CDR3 is CASTAATNEQFF. The CDR3 DNA follows: TGCGCCAGCACAGCGGCCACTAATGAGCAGTTCTTC.

The V gene is TRBV21-1, the J gene TRBJ1-2. TRBV21-1 is assigned pseudogene status. This CDR3 is built from 15 residues. In DNA form, the CDR3 reads TGTGCCAGCAGCAAACGGGGGACCGATAACTATGGCTACACCTTC. This encodes CASSKRGTDNYGYTF.

DNA of the CDR3: TGTGCCAGCAGCCATACAGATACGCAGTATTTT. The encoded protein is CASSHTDTQYF. The gene calls are TRBV9 and TRBJ2-3, with D hard to call. Per the germline V gene, CDR1 is SGDLS and CDR2 is YYNGEE. V was shortened by 4 bases and J by 3 bases, with 3 bases between the two germline ends. There are 11 residues in the CDR3.

As regards this clone: At one of its ends the junction is not consistent with the germline gene, which may arise from a read error. The gene calls are TRBV19 and TRBJ2-4; D is possibly TRBD1 or TRBD2 (6 bases each). The CDR3 is 17 residues long. Germline V gene lookup returns CDR1 LNHDA and CDR2 SQIVND (reference sequence). The CDR3 reads CASSILAGGLAKNTQYF. In DNA form, the CDR3 reads TGTGCCAGTAGTATTCTCGCTGGGGGGCTAGCCAAAAACACTCAGTACTTC.

This chain joins TRBV6-5 and TRBJ2-5; D is unresolved. The germline V gene has CDR1 MNHEY and CDR2 SVGAGI. The ends were cut back, 4 bases at V and 5 bases at J, with 8 bases in the middle. The CDR3 sequence is 12 residues long. DNA for the CDR3: TGTGCCAGCAGTTCTGGGTGGGAGACCCAGTACTTC. It is translated as CASSSGWETQYF.

V and J are TRBV2 and TRBJ1-1, with D unclear. CDR1 SNHLY and CDR2 FYNNEI come from the germline V gene. CDR3 size: 14 residues. V gave up 4 bases and J gave up 1 base, with 10 bases separating them. The CDR3 DNA reads as TGTGCCAGCAGTGGGTCGATATGGAACACTGAAGCTTTCTTT. Amino acid sequence: CASSGSIWNTEAFF.

The chain couples TRBV28 to TRBJ1-2; D possibly corresponds to TRBD1 (5 bases). Germline V gene data show CDR1 as MDHEN and CDR2 as SYDVKM. The length of the CDR3 is 14 residues. V was clipped by 6 bases and J by 5 bases, with 16 bases between them. CDR3 sequence reads: CASSHSLREYGYTF. In DNA form, the CDR3 reads TGTGCCAGCAGCCACAGCCTCAGGGAGTATGGCTACACCTTC.

This clone was picked up one time. The V call is TRBV7-8, the J call TRBJ1-5; a possible D gene is TRBD1 (5 bases). Trimming cost V 5 bases and J 0 bases, with 17 bases left between them. The germline V gene has CDR1 SGHVS and CDR2 FQNEAQ. CDR3 length equals 17 residues. The CDR3 is CASSPMTAFYSNQPQHF. Here the CDR3 DNA reads TGTGCCAGCAGCCCGATGACAGCTTTCTATAGCAATCAGCCCCAGCATTTT. Full variable domain (rest looked up from reference TRBV7-8 and TRBJ1-5): GAGVSQSPRYKVAKRGQDVALRCDPISGHVSLFWYQQALGQGPEFLTYFQNEAQLDKSGLPSDRFFAERPEGSVSTLKIQRTQQEDSAVYLCASSPMTAFYSNQPQHFGDGTRLSIL.

The chain is built from TRBV2 and TRBJ2-4, with D perhaps being TRBD1 or TRBD2 (5 bases each). The CDR3 spans 14 residues. Trimming removed 2 bases at V and 11 bases at J, with 16 bases between. The germline gives CDR1 SNHLY, CDR2 FYNNEI. DNA of the CDR3: TGTGCCAGCAGTGAATGGGGGACGGAGTCTGTTCAGTACTTC. Translation: CASSEWGTESVQYF. Drawing the rest from reference TRBV2 and TRBJ2-4, the complete variable domain is EPEVTQTPSHQVTQMGQEVILRCVPISNHLYFYWYRQILGQKVEFLVSFYNNEISEKSEIFDDQFSVERPDGSNFTLKIRSTKLEDSAMYFCASSEWGTESVQYFGAGTRLSVL.

The genes are TRBV5-4 and TRBJ2-5, with 12 bases aligning to TRBD2. Germline CDR1 reads SGHNT; CDR2 reads YYREEE (reference sequence). The J segment lost 2 bases and the V segment lost 4 bases, leaving 3 bases of the junction unmatched. This CDR3 spans 15 amino acids. CDR3 coding DNA: TGTGCCAGCAGCCCTAGCGGGGGGGAGCAAGAGACCCAGTACTTC. It codes for CASSPSGGEQETQYF.

This clone was seen a few times. This chain links TRBV28 with TRBJ2-1; perhaps TRBD1 as D (6 bases). Germline V gives CDR1 MDHEN, CDR2 SYDVKM. This CDR3 spans 17 amino acids. The V end lost 3 bases, the J end lost 0 bases, and 15 bases lay between the germline ends. The CDR3 is CASSFGGWASSYNEQFF. As DNA, the CDR3 is TGTGCCAGCAGTTTTGGGGGCTGGGCTAGCTCCTACAATGAGCAGTTCTTC.

This rearrangement joins TRBV27 to TRBJ2-3; 13 nucleotides line up with TRBD2. With 5 bases clipped from V and 3 bases from J, the junction kept 5 bases outside the gene matches. This CDR3 is 16 amino acids long. CDR1 is MNHEY, CDR2 SMNVEV, per germline (reference sequence). CDR3 nucleotide sequence: TGTGCCAGCAGTCAAGGACTAGCGGGAGAGACAGATACGCAGTATTTT. This encodes CASSQGLAGETDTQYF.

Here the CDR3 DNA reads TGTGCCAGCAGCCCGGACAGCCAAGAGACCCAGTACTTC. Amino acid sequence: CASSPDSQETQYF. The chain carries TRBV28 and TRBJ2-5; TRBD1 is a possible D gene (6 bases). Looked up from germline, CDR1 is MDHEN and CDR2 is SYDVKM. V dropped 6 bases and J dropped 1 base, with 9 bases sitting between them. The length of the CDR3 is 13 residues.

The J gene is TRBJ2-7, the V gene TRBV19; either TRBD1 or TRBD2 may supply D (5 bases each). Germline assignment: CDR1 LNHDA and CDR2 SQIVND (reference sequence). V lost 3 bases, J lost 1 base, and 13 bases lay in between. The CDR3 loop spans 15 amino acids. DNA for the CDR3: TGTGCCAGTAGTATCGGGACGTTGCCATCCTACGAGCAGTACTTC. Its protein product is CASSIGTLPSYEQYF.

The chain couples TRBV10-1 to TRBJ2-7; tentatively, D is TRBD2 (7 bases). This CDR3 is 16 amino acids long. Per the germline V gene, CDR1 is WNHNN and CDR2 is SYGVQD (reference sequence). V was shortened by 2 bases and J by 1 base, with 15 bases between the two germline ends. The CDR3 DNA reads as TGCGCCAGCAGTGAGGGCGTCGGGGGGCGATCCTACGAGCAGTACTTC. It translates to CASSEGVGGRSYEQYF.

This CDR3 reads CASSLDRVGTDTQYF. The DNA for the CDR3 is TGTGCCAGCAGCTTGGACAGGGTGGGCACAGATACGCAGTATTTT. The chain uses TRBV14 and TRBJ2-3, with 8 bases that match TRBD1. The CDR3 spans 15 residues. Looked up from germline, CDR1 is SGHDN and CDR2 is FVKESK. J gave up 1 base and V 5 bases, and 5 bases lay outside the gene matches.

This chain links TRBV28 with TRBJ2-5; TRBD2 might be the D (6 bases). CDR3 length: 14 residues. V dropped 3 bases and J dropped 0 bases, with 8 bases sitting between them. Germline CDR1 reads MDHEN; CDR2 reads SYDVKM. The CDR3 DNA follows: TGTGCCAGCAGTTTTAGGGACTACCAAGAGACCCAGTACTTC. Translation gives CASSFRDYQETQYF.

The rearrangement uses TRBV6-5 and TRBJ2-5; 8 bases fit TRBD2. From germline, CDR1 is MNHEY and CDR2 SVGAGI. The CDR3 extends over 12 amino acids. The J segment lost 1 base and the V segment lost 10 bases, leaving 2 bases of the junction unmatched. The CDR3 nucleotides read TGTGCCACCGGACTAGCCCAAGAGACCCAGTACTTC. Translated: CATGLAQETQYF.

The chain is built from TRBV5-1 and TRBJ2-3, with 11 bases identical to TRBD2. CDR3 length: 18 residues. Per the germline V gene, CDR1 is SGHRS and CDR2 is YFSETQ. The J segment lost 4 bases and the V segment lost 2 bases, leaving 12 bases of the junction unmatched. The CDR3 DNA reads TGCGCCAGCAGCTTAAGACCACTAGCGGGAGTAGGGGCAGATACGCAGTATTTT. The encoded protein is CASSLRPLAGVGADTQYF.

The J gene is TRBJ1-3, the V gene TRBV7-2; D gene unclear. CDR3 size: 15 residues. The germline gives CDR1 SGHTA, CDR2 FQGNSA. V gave up 3 bases and J gave up 0 bases, with 9 bases separating them. The CDR3 DNA follows: TGTGCCAGCAGCTTTATGGGAGGCTCTGGAAACACCATATATTTT. Protein: CASSFMGGSGNTIYF.

The CDR3 nucleotides read TGTGCCAGCAGGCAGAGCGCGAGCACCGGGGAGCTGTTTTTT. This sequence encodes CASRQSASTGELFF. The V call is TRBV2, the J call TRBJ2-2; unclear D gene. The germline gives CDR1 SNHLY, CDR2 FYNNEI. Trimming shortened V by 6 bases and J by 4 bases, and 12 bases separated the two germline ends. The length of the CDR3 is 14 residues.

The V gene is TRBV7-8, the J gene TRBJ2-7; D might be TRBD1 or TRBD2, each matching 5 bases. V was trimmed by 2 bases and J by 5 bases, leaving 19 bases between them. There are 16 residues in the CDR3. The germline CDR1 and CDR2 sequences are SGHVS and FQNEAQ. In DNA, the CDR3 is TGTGCCAGCAGCTTACCCCGGGACCCCTTACCAGACGAGCAGTACTTC. Translated, it gives CASSLPRDPLPDEQYF.

The chain uses TRBV6-5 and TRBJ1-2; D ambiguous. The CDR3 totals 15 residues. Germline V gene sequence: CDR1 MNHEY, CDR2 SVGAGI. The germline V and J ends were trimmed by 6 bases and 3 bases, with 17 bases remaining between them. DNA for the CDR3: TGTGCCAGCAGCCAATCCGCCCGCGGCTACTATGGCTACACCTTC. This encodes CASSQSARGYYGYTF.